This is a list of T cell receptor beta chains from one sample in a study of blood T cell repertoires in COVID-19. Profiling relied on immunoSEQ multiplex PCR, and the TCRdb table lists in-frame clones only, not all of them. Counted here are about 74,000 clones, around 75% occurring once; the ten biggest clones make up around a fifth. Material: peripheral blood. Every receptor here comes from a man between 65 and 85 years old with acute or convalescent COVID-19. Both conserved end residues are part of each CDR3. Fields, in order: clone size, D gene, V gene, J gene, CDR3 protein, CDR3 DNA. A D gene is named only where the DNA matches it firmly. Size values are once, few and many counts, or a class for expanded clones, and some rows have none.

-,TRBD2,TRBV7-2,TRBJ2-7,CASTPGVAGTSGQYF,TGTGCCAGCACCCCCGGAGTAGCGGGGACCTCGGGGCAGTACTTC
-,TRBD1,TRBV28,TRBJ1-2,CASSPKLVGTGTLRYGYTF,TGTGCCAGCAGCCCTAAGCTTGTCGGGACAGGGACGCTCCGCTATGGCTACACCTTC
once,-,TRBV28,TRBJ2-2,CASSSGQNTGELFF,TGTGCCAGCAGTTCAGGACAAAACACCGGGGAGCTGTTTTTT
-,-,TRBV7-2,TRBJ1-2,CASSADFSYGYTF,TGTGCCAGCAGCGCGGACTTTTCCTATGGCTACACCTTC
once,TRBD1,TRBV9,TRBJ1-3,CASSVQQGPSGNTIYF,TGTGCCAGCAGCGTCCAACAGGGGCCCTCTGGAAACACCATATATTTT
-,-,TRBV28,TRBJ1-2,CASTLPQLNYGYTF,TGTGCCAGCACCTTGCCACAGCTTAACTATGGCTACACCTTC
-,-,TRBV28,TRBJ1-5,CASSGYNQPQHF,TGTGCCAGCAGCGGGTATAATCAGCCCCAGCATTTT
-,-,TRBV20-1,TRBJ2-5,CSASSTSRQETQYF,TGCAGTGCTAGTAGTACTAGCCGGCAAGAGACCCAGTACTTC
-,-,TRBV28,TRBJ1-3,CASSLPAGDGGNTIYF,TGTGCCAGCAGTCTCCCAGCGGGGGACGGTGGAAACACCATATATTTT
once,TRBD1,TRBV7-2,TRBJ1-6,CASSTRTGGESPLHF,TGTGCCAGCAGCACCCGGACAGGGGGAGAATCACCCCTCCACTTT
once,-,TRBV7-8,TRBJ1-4,CASSSPPPGNEKLFF,TGTGCCAGCAGCTCGCCCCCCCCGGGAAATGAAAAACTGTTTTTT
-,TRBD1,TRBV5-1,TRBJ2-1,CASSLTGGSYNEQFF,TGCGCCAGCAGCTTGACAGGGGGCTCCTACAATGAGCAGTTCTTC
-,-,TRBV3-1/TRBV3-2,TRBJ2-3,CASSQDGYRVVGTQYF,TGTGCCAGCAGCCAAGACGGTTACAGGGTGGTGGGTACGCAGTATTTT
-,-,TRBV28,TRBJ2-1,CASSVPVGTQGYNEQFF,TGTGCCAGCAGTGTGCCCGTCGGGACACAAGGCTACAATGAGCAGTTCTTC
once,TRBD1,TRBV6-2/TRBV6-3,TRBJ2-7,CASSYYGQGAPYEQYF,TGTGCCAGCAGTTACTACGGGCAGGGGGCTCCTTACGAGCAGTACTTC
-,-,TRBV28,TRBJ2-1,CASSSLGYNEQFF,TGTGCCAGCAGTTCCCTAGGCTACAATGAGCAGTTCTTC
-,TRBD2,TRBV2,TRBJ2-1,CASRSGTSGNEQFF,TGTGCCAGCAGGTCCGGGACTAGCGGCAATGAGCAGTTCTTC
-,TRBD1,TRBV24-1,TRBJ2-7,CATEGQGGYEQYF,TGTGCCACCGAGGGACAGGGGGGTTACGAGCAGTACTTC
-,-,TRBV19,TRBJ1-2,CASSIGQGTDGYTF,TGTGCCAGTAGTATAGGTCAGGGGACGGATGGCTACACCTTC
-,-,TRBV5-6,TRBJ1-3,CASSPLSSSGNTIYF,TGTGCCAGCAGCCCTTTGAGTAGCTCTGGAAACACCATATATTTT
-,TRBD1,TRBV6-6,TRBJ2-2,CASSLGTGTNTGELFF,TGTGCCAGCAGTCTCGGGACAGGGACGAACACCGGGGAGCTGTTTTTT
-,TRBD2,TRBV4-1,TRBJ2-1,CASSQDLGLAAFNEQFF,TGCGCCAGCAGCCAAGACCTGGGACTAGCGGCCTTTAATGAGCAGTTCTTC
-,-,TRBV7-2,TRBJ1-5,CASSLSGGNQPQHF,TGTGCCAGCAGCTTATCAGGGGGCAATCAGCCCCAGCATTTT
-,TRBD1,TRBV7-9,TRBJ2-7,CASSRDRGYEQYF,TGTGCCAGCAGCCGGGACAGGGGATACGAGCAGTACTTC